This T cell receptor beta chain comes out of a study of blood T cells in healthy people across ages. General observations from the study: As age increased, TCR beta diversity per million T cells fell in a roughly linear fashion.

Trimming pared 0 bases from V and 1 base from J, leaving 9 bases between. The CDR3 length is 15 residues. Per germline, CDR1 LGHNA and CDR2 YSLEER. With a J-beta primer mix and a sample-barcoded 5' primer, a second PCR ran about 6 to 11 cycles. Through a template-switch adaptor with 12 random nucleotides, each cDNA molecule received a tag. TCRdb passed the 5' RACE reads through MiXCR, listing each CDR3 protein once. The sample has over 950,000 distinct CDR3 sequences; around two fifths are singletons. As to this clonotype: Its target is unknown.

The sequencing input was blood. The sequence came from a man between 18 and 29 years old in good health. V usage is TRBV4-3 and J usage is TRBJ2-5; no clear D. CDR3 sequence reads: CASSQDINIQETQYF. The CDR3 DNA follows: TGCGCCAGCAGCCAAGATATAAACATCCAAGAGACCCAGTACTTC.